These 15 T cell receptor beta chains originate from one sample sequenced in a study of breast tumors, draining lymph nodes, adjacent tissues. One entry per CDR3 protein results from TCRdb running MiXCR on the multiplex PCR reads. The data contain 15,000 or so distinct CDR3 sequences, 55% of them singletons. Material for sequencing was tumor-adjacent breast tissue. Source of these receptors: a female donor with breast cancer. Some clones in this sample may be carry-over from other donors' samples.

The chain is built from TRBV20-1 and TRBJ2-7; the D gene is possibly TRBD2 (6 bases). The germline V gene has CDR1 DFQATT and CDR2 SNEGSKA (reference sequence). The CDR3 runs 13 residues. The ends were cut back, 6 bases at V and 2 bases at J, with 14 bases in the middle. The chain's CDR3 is CSANGGQTYEQYF. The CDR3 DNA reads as TGCAGTGCGAACGGAGGGCAAACCTACGAGCAGTACTTC.

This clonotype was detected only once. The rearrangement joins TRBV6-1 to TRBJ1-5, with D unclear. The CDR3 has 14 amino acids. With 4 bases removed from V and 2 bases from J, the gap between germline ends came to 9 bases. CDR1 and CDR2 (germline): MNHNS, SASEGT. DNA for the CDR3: TGTGCCAGCAGTGCTTTTAGCGGCAATCAGCCCCAGCATTTT. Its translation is CASSAFSGNQPQHF.

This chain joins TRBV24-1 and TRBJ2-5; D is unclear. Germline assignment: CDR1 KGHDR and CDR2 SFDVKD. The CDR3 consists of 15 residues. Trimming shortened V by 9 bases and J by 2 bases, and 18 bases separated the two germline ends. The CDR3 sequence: CATAKSGSGQETQYF. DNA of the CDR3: TGTGCCACCGCGAAATCGGGTAGTGGACAAGAGACCCAGTACTTC.

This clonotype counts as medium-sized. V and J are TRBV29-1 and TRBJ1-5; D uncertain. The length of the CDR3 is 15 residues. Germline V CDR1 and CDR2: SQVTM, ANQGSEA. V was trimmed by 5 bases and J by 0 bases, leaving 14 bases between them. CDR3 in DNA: TGCAGCGTTCGGGAAGGAGTACATAGCAATCAGCCCCAGCATTTT. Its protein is CSVREGVHSNQPQHF. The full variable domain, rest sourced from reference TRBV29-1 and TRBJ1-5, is SAVISQKPSRDICQRGTSLTIQCQVDSQVTMMFWYRQQPGQSLTLIATANQGSEATYESGFVIDKFPISRPNLTFSTLTVSNMSPEDSSIYLCSVREGVHSNQPQHFGDGTRLSIL.

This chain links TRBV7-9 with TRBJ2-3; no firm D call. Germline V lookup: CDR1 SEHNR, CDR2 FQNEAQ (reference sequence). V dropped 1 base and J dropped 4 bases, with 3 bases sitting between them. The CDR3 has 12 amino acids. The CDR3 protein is CASSLGADTQYF. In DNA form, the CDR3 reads TGTGCCAGCAGCTTAGGGGCAGATACGCAGTATTTT. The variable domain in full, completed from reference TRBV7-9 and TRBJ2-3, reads DTGVSQNPRHKITKRGQNVTFRCDPISEHNRLYWYRQTLGQGPEFLTYFQNEAQLEKSRLLSDRFSAERPKGSFSTLEIQRTEQGDSAMYLCASSLGADTQYFGPGTRLTVL.

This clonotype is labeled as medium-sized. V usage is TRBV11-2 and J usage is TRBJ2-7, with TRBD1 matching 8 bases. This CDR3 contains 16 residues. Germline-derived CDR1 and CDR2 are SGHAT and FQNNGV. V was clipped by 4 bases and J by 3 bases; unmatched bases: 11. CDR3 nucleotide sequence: TGTGCCAGCAGCTCACCCGGGACAGGAAGTTACTACGAGCAGTACTTC. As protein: CASSSPGTGSYYEQYF.

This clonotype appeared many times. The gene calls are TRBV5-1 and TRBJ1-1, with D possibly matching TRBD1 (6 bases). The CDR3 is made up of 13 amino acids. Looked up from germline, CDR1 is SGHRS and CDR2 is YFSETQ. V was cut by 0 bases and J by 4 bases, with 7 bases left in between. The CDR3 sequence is CASSLGQVTEAFF. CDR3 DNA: TGCGCCAGCAGCTTGGGACAGGTCACTGAAGCTTTCTTT.

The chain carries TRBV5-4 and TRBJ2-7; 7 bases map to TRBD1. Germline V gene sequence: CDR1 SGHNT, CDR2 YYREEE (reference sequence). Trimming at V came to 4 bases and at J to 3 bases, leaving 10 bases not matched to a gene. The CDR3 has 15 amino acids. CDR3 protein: CASSTLGTENYEQYF. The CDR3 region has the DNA TGTGCCAGCAGCACTTTGGGGACAGAAAACTACGAGCAGTACTTC.

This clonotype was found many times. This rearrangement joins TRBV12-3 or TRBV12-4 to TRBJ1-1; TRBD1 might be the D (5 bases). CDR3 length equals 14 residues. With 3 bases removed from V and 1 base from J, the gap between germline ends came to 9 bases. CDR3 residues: CASSFVRANTEAFF. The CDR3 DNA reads TGTGCCAGCAGTTTTGTCAGGGCGAACACTGAAGCTTTCTTT.

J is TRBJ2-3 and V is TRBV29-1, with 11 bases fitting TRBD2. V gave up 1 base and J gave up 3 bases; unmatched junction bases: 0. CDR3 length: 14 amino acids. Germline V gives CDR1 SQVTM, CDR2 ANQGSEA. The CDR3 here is CSVEVAGGTDTQYF. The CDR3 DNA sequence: TGCAGCGTTGAAGTAGCGGGGGGGACAGATACGCAGTATTTT.

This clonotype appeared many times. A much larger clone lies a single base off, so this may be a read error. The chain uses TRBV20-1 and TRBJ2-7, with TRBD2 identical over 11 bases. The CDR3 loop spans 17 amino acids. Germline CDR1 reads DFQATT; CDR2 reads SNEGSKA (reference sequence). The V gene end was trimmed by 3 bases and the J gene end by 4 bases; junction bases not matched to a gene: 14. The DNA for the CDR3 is TGCAGTGCTAGGATACCGGGACTAGCGGCAAAAGAATACGAGCAGTACTTC. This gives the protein CSARIPGLAAKEYEQYF.

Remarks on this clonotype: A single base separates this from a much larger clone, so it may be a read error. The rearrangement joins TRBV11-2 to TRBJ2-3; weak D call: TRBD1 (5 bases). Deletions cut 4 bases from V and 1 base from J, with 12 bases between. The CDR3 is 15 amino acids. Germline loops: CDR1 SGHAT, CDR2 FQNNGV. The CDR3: CASSSGLGGTDTQYF. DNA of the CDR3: TGTGCCAGCAGCTCAGGTCTAGGGGGCACAGATACGCAGTATTTT.

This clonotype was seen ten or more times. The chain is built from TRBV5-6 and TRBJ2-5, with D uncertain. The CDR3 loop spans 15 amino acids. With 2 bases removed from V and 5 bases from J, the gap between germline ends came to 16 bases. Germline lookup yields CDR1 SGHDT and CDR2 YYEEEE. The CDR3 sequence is CASSFLSAAEETQYF. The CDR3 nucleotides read TGTGCCAGCAGCTTTCTATCCGCGGCAGAGGAGACCCAGTACTTC.

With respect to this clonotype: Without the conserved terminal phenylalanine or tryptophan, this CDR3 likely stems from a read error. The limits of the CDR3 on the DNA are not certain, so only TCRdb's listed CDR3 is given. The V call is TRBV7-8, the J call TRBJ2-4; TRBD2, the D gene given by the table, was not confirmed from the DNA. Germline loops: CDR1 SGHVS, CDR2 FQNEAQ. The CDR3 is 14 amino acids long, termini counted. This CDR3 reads CASSLDGPLDLHLL.

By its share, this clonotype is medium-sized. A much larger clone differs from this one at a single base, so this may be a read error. The CDR3 loop is CASSLNSDGGYGYPF. The CDR3 DNA reads TGTGCCAGCAGCTTAAACAGCGACGGGGGCTATGGCTACCCCTTC. The chain carries TRBV7-9 and TRBJ1-2; D perhaps matches TRBD1 (6 bases). Germline values: CDR1 SEHNR, CDR2 FQNEAQ (reference sequence). The CDR3 runs 15 residues.